The source of this T cell receptor (beta chain) is a study of CD8+ T cells in alopecia areata. Study-wide results and limits: Mouse data revealed clearer TCR sharing than patient data did, a gap possibly tied to HLA.

Investigators sorted PBMCs to obtain both CD4+ and CD8+ T cells. Trimming took off 1 base at V and 4 bases at J, with 10 bases between the two ends. The CDR3 is 15 amino acids. In germline, CDR1 is MGHRA, CDR2 YSYEKL. A note on this clone: The antigen is undetermined.

cDNA reverse transcribed from extracted RNA served as the sequencing template. TCRdb's copy holds only in-frame clones and misses some; the assay was immunoSEQ multiplex PCR. Of approximately 98,000 clones listed, approximately 59% are singletons. The chain recombines TRBV4-1 with TRBJ2-2; the D is unclear. The sequence was collected from a human donor in good health. The sequenced material came from CD8+ T cells sorted from blood. In DNA, the CDR3 is TGCGCCAGCAGCCAAGTGATATTAAGCACCGGGGAGCTGTTTTTT. It translates to CASSQVILSTGELFF.